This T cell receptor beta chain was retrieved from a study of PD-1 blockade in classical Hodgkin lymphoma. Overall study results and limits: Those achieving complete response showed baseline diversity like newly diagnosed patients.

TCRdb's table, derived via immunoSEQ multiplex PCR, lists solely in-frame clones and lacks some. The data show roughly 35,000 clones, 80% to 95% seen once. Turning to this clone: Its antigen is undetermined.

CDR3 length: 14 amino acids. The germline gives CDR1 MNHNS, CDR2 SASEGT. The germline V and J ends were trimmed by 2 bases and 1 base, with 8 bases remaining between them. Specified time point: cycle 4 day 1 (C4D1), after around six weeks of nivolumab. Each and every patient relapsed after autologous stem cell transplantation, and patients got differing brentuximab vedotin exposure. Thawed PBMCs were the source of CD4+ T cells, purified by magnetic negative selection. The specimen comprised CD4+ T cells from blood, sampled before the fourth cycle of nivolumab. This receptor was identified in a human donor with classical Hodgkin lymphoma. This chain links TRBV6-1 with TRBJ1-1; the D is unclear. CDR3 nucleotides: TGTGCCAGCAGTGAATTGGTAGGGAACACTGAAGCTTTCTTT. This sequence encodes CASSELVGNTEAFF.